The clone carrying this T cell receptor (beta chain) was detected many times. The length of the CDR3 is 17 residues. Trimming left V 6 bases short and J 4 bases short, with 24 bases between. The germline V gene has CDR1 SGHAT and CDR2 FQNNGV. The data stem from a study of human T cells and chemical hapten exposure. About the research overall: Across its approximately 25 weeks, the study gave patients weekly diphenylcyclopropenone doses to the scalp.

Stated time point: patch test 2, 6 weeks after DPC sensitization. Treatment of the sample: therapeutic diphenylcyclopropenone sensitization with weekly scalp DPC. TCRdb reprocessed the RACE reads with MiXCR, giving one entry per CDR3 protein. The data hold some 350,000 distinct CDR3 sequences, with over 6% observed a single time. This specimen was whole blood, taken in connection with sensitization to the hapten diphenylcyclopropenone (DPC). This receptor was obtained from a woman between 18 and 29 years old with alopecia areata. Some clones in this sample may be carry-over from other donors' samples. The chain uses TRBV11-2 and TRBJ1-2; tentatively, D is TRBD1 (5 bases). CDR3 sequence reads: CASSQSAIQGMIYGYTF. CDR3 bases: TGTGCCAGCAGTCAAAGCGCAATCCAGGGAATGATCTATGGCTACACCTTC.